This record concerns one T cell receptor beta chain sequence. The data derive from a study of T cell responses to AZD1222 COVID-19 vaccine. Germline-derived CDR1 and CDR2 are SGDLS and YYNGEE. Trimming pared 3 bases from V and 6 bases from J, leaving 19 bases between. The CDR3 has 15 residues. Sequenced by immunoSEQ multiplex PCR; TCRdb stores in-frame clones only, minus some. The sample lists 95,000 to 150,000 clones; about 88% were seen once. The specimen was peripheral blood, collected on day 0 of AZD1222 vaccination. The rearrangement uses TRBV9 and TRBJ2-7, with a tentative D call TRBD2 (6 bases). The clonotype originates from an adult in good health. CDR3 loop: CASSARTSGAGEQYF. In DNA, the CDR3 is TGTGCCAGCAGCGCCAGAACCTCGGGAGCGGGCGAGCAGTACTTC.